Following are 21 T cell receptor beta chains from one sample sequenced in a study of neurological immune-mediated disorders. Time point in this sample: longitudinal time-point 3. TCRdb called the 5' RACE reads again in MiXCR, with one record for every CDR3 protein. The sample includes roughly 50,000 distinct CDR3 sequences, roughly 13% of them seen just once. The sequenced sample consisted of PBMCs. These TCRs come from a male donor with HTLV-1-associated myelopathy (HAM/TSP).

In this sample, this clonotype turned up many times. The DNA of the CDR3 is TGTGCCATCAGTGACCTAGGATCCGACCTTTACGAGCAGTACTTC. Translated, it gives CAISDLGSDLYEQYF. The genes are TRBV10-3 and TRBJ2-7; D remains unclear. The germline V and J ends were trimmed by 3 bases and 4 bases, with 16 bases remaining between them. Germline CDR1 reads ENHRY; CDR2 reads SYGVKD. The CDR3 has 15 amino acids.

This clonotype has at least ten counts. The CDR3 nucleotides are TGTGCCATCAGTGAGTCCCGGGGACAAGAGACCCAGTACTTC. Protein product: CAISESRGQETQYF. The V and J genes are TRBV10-3 and TRBJ2-5, with TRBD2 as a possible D gene (5 bases). Germline assignment: CDR1 ENHRY and CDR2 SYGVKD. V lost 0 bases to trimming and J lost 2 bases, with 7 bases between them. This CDR3 region has 14 residues.

This clonotype was observed at least ten times. V is TRBV5-1 and J is TRBJ2-3, with D possibly being TRBD2 (5 bases). The germline CDR1 and CDR2 sequences are SGHRS and YFSETQ. V was shortened by 0 bases and J by 2 bases, with 7 bases between the two germline ends. The CDR3 totals 14 residues. In DNA, the CDR3 is TGCGCCAGCAGCTTGGGGGAGCCCACAGATACGCAGTATTTT. It is translated as CASSLGEPTDTQYF.

This clonotype appeared many times. This chain uses TRBV7-9 with TRBJ2-5, with D maybe TRBD1 (6 bases). This CDR3 is 16 amino acids long. In germline, CDR1 is SEHNR, CDR2 FQNEAQ (reference sequence). V lost 4 bases to trimming and J lost 5 bases, with 20 bases between them. The CDR3 sequence: CASSSPPGAARETQYF. The DNA for the CDR3 is TGTGCCAGCAGCTCTCCCCCAGGGGCCGCTCGTGAGACCCAGTACTTC.

Regarding this clonotype: With a much larger clone just one base away, this may be a read error. J is TRBJ2-5 and V is TRBV20-1, with 11 bases aligning to TRBD2. The V gene's germline CDR1 is DFQATT and CDR2 SNEGSKA (reference sequence). V shed 8 bases, J shed 2 bases, and the junction held 10 bases outside the gene matches. The CDR3 covers 15 residues. The CDR3: CSSGGTSGRQETQYF. DNA of the CDR3: TGCAGTTCTGGCGGGACTAGCGGACGTCAAGAGACCCAGTACTTC.

Ten or more counts support this clonotype. The V call is TRBV5-1, the J call TRBJ2-2; TRBD1 aligns across 9 bases. Looked up from germline, CDR1 is SGHRS and CDR2 is YFSETQ. CDR3 length equals 13 residues. The J segment lost 6 bases and the V segment lost 4 bases, leaving 1 base of the junction unmatched. The CDR3 nucleotides are TGCGCCAGCAGCGGACAGGGGCCCGGGGAGCTGTTTTTT. It encodes CASSGQGPGELFF.

This clonotype was seen ten or more times. The rearrangement links TRBV7-2 to TRBJ1-5; tentative D call: TRBD1 (5 bases). The CDR3 is 15 amino acids. V was shortened by 8 bases and J by 2 bases, with 16 bases between the two germline ends. Per the germline V gene, CDR1 is SGHTA and CDR2 is FQGNSA. Here the CDR3 reads CASSREGTGNQPQHF. DNA for the CDR3: TGTGCCAGCTCCCGGGAGGGGACGGGCAATCAGCCCCAGCATTTT. Filled out from reference TRBV7-2 and TRBJ1-5, the complete variable domain reads GAGVSQSPSNKVTEKGKDVELRCDPISGHTALYWYRQSLGQGLEFLIYFQGNSAPDKSGLPSDRFSAERTGGSVSTLTIQRTQQEDSAVYLCASSREGTGNQPQHFGDGTRLSIL.

This clonotype was counted a few times. This chain joins TRBV20-1 and TRBJ2-3, with 9 bases fitting TRBD2. The CDR3 has 15 residues. Trimming removed 5 bases from V and 1 base from J; junction bases left unmatched: 7. Germline CDR1 reads DFQATT; CDR2 reads SNEGSKA (reference sequence). CDR3 loop: CSADPGLARTDTQYF. The CDR3 nucleotides are TGCAGTGCTGATCCGGGACTAGCCCGCACAGATACGCAGTATTTT.

The rearrangement joins TRBV7-2 to TRBJ1-3; 7 bases line up with TRBD1. CDR3 length equals 14 residues. Germline V gives CDR1 SGHTA, CDR2 FQGNSA. Unmatched junction bases numbered 3, after V lost 5 bases and J lost 2 bases. In DNA, the CDR3 is TGTGCCAGCAGCCCTGGGACAGCTGGAAACACCATATATTTT. This translates into CASSPGTAGNTIYF.

The sample holds many counts of this clonotype. V is TRBV30 and J is TRBJ2-3; D tentatively reads TRBD1 or TRBD2 (6 bases each). The germline CDR1 and CDR2 sequences are GTSNPN and SVGIG (reference sequence). Trimming cost V 3 bases and J 2 bases, with 15 bases left between them. This CDR3 has 15 residues. In DNA, the CDR3 is TGTGCCTGGAGCAGATCCGGGGGACACACAGATACGCAGTATTTT. It is translated as CAWSRSGGHTDTQYF.

This clonotype was seen a handful of times. The chain uses TRBV6-1 and TRBJ2-7; 11 positions match TRBD1. Germline trimming cut 6 bases from V and 6 bases from J; bases unmatched to any gene: 4. This CDR3 has 13 amino acids. Germline CDR1 reads MNHNS; CDR2 reads SASEGT. In DNA form, the CDR3 reads TGTGCCAGCAGGGGACAGGGGGGTCTCGAGCAGTACTTC. Amino acid sequence: CASRGQGGLEQYF.

This clonotype has at least ten counts. The V gene is TRBV5-1, the J gene TRBJ2-1; 8 bases are a match to TRBD2. Germline V gene sequence: CDR1 SGHRS, CDR2 YFSETQ. The CDR3 has 16 residues. J lost 0 bases, V lost 2 bases, and 4 bases had no gene match. This CDR3 reads CASSLVAGSSYNEQFF. As DNA, the CDR3 is TGCGCCAGCAGCTTAGTAGCGGGGAGCTCCTACAATGAGCAGTTCTTC.

This clonotype occurred many times. The chain has TRBV25-1 and TRBJ1-2; no clear D. The CDR3 runs 12 residues. Germline CDR1 and CDR2: MGHDK and SYGVNS. V gave up 3 bases and J gave up 5 bases, with 7 bases separating them. CDR3 loop: CASSDPGYGYTF. The CDR3, as DNA: TGTGCCAGCAGTGACCCCGGATATGGCTACACCTTC.

This clonotype has a count of ten or more. The chain is built from TRBV3-1 and TRBJ2-5; the D is unclear. This CDR3 has 14 residues. With 3 bases removed from V and 4 bases from J, the gap between germline ends came to 12 bases. Germline values: CDR1 LGHDT, CDR2 YNNKEL (reference sequence). This CDR3 is CASSQTPLAETQYF. The CDR3 nucleotides read TGTGCCAGCAGCCAGACACCTCTGGCAGAGACCCAGTACTTC.

There are many counts of this clonotype. The gene calls are TRBV7-2 and TRBJ2-5; D uncertain. Trimming cost V 1 base and J 5 bases, with 11 bases left between them. The germline CDR1 and CDR2 sequences are SGHTA and FQGNSA. The CDR3 is made up of 14 amino acids. In nucleotides, the CDR3 is TGTGCCAGCAGCTTAGAGGGCCTATACGAGACCCAGTACTTC. It translates to CASSLEGLYETQYF.

This clonotype was picked up many times. The V gene is TRBV12-3 or TRBV12-4, the J gene TRBJ2-4, with 7 bases fitting TRBD1. V dropped 4 bases and J dropped 15; count of bases not matched to a gene: 9. This CDR3 has 12 residues. CDR3 sequence reads: CASSSGIGGSYF. As DNA, the CDR3 is TGTGCCAGCAGTTCCGGTATAGGGGGCTCGTACTTC.

Many counts were recorded for this clonotype. The chain carries TRBV5-5 and TRBJ1-4; D not resolved. Germline CDR1 is SGHKS and CDR2 is YYEKEE (reference sequence). The V end was cut by 4 bases, the J end by 5 bases, with 15 bases between. The CDR3 is 15 amino acids. The DNA for the CDR3 is TGTGCCAGCAGCGAGGAGCGGCACCCCAATGAAAAACTGTTTTTT. Encoded protein: CASSEERHPNEKLFF.

CDR3 nucleotides: TGTGCCAGCAGTGAAGTGAAGGCCGAAGCTTTCTTT. Encoded protein: CASSEVKAEAFF. The chain is built from TRBV2 and TRBJ1-1; D remains ambiguous. The CDR3 has 12 residues. V was cut by 1 base and J by 8 bases, with 8 bases left in between. CDR1 SNHLY and CDR2 FYNNEI come from the germline V gene.

This clonotype was seen many times. This rearrangement joins TRBV4-3 to TRBJ1-3; perhaps TRBD1 as D (6 bases). The CDR3 sequence is 15 residues long. Germline-derived CDR1 and CDR2 are LGHNA and YSLEER. Trimming took off 4 bases at V and 0 bases at J, with 10 bases between the two ends. As DNA, the CDR3 is TGCGCCAGCAGCCTAAACAGGGACTCTGGAAACACCATATATTTT. Translation gives CASSLNRDSGNTIYF.

In this sample, this clonotype turned up many times. The chain joins TRBV2 to TRBJ1-5; D perhaps matches TRBD1 (5 bases). V was clipped by 5 bases and J by 5 bases, with 16 bases between them. Germline loops: CDR1 SNHLY, CDR2 FYNNEI. The CDR3 is 15 amino acids. For the CDR3, the DNA is TGTGCCAGCAGTTTTCAGGGTCTGGTTTATCAGCCCCAGCATTTT. This codes for CASSFQGLVYQPQHF.

This clonotype was observed many times. The chain recombines TRBV20-1 with TRBJ2-3; possibly TRBD2 for D (5 bases). The germline gives CDR1 DFQATT, CDR2 SNEGSKA (reference sequence). The CDR3 length is 13 residues. V was trimmed by 2 bases and J by 2 bases, leaving 8 bases between them. As DNA, the CDR3 is TGCAGTGCTAGACTCGGGGTCACAGATACGCAGTATTTT. It codes for CSARLGVTDTQYF.